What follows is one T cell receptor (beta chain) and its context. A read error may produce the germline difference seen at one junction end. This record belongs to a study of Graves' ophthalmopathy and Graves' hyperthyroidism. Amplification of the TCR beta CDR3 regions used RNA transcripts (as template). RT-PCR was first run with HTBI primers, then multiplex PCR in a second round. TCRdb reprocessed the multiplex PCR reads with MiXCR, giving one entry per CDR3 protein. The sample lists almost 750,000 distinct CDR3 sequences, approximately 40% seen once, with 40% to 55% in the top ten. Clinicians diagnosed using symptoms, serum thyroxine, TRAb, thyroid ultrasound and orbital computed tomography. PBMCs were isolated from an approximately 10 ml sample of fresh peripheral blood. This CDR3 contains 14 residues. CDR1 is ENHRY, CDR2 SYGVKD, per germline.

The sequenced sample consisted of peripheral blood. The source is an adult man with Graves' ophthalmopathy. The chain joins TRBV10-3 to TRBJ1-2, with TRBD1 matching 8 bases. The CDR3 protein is CASSATWTGFGYTF. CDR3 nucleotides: TGTGCCAGCAGTGCAACTTGGACAGGGTTTGGCTACACCTTC.